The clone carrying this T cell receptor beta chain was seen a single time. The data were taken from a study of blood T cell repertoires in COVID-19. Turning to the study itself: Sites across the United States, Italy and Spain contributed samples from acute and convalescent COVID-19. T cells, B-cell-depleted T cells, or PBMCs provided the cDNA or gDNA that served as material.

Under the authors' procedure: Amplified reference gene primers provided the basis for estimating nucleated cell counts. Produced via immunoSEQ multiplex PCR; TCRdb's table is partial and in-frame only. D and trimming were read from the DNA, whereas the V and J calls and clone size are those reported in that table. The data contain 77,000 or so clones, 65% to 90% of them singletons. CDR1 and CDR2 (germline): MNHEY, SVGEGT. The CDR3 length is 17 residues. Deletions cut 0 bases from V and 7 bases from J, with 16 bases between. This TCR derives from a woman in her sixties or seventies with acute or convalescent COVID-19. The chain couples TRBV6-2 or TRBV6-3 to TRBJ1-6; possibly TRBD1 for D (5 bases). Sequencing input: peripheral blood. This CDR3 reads CASSYSSYRQPNSPLHF. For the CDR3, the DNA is TGTGCCAGCAGTTACTCTTCTTACCGACAGCCGAATTCACCCCTCCACTTT.